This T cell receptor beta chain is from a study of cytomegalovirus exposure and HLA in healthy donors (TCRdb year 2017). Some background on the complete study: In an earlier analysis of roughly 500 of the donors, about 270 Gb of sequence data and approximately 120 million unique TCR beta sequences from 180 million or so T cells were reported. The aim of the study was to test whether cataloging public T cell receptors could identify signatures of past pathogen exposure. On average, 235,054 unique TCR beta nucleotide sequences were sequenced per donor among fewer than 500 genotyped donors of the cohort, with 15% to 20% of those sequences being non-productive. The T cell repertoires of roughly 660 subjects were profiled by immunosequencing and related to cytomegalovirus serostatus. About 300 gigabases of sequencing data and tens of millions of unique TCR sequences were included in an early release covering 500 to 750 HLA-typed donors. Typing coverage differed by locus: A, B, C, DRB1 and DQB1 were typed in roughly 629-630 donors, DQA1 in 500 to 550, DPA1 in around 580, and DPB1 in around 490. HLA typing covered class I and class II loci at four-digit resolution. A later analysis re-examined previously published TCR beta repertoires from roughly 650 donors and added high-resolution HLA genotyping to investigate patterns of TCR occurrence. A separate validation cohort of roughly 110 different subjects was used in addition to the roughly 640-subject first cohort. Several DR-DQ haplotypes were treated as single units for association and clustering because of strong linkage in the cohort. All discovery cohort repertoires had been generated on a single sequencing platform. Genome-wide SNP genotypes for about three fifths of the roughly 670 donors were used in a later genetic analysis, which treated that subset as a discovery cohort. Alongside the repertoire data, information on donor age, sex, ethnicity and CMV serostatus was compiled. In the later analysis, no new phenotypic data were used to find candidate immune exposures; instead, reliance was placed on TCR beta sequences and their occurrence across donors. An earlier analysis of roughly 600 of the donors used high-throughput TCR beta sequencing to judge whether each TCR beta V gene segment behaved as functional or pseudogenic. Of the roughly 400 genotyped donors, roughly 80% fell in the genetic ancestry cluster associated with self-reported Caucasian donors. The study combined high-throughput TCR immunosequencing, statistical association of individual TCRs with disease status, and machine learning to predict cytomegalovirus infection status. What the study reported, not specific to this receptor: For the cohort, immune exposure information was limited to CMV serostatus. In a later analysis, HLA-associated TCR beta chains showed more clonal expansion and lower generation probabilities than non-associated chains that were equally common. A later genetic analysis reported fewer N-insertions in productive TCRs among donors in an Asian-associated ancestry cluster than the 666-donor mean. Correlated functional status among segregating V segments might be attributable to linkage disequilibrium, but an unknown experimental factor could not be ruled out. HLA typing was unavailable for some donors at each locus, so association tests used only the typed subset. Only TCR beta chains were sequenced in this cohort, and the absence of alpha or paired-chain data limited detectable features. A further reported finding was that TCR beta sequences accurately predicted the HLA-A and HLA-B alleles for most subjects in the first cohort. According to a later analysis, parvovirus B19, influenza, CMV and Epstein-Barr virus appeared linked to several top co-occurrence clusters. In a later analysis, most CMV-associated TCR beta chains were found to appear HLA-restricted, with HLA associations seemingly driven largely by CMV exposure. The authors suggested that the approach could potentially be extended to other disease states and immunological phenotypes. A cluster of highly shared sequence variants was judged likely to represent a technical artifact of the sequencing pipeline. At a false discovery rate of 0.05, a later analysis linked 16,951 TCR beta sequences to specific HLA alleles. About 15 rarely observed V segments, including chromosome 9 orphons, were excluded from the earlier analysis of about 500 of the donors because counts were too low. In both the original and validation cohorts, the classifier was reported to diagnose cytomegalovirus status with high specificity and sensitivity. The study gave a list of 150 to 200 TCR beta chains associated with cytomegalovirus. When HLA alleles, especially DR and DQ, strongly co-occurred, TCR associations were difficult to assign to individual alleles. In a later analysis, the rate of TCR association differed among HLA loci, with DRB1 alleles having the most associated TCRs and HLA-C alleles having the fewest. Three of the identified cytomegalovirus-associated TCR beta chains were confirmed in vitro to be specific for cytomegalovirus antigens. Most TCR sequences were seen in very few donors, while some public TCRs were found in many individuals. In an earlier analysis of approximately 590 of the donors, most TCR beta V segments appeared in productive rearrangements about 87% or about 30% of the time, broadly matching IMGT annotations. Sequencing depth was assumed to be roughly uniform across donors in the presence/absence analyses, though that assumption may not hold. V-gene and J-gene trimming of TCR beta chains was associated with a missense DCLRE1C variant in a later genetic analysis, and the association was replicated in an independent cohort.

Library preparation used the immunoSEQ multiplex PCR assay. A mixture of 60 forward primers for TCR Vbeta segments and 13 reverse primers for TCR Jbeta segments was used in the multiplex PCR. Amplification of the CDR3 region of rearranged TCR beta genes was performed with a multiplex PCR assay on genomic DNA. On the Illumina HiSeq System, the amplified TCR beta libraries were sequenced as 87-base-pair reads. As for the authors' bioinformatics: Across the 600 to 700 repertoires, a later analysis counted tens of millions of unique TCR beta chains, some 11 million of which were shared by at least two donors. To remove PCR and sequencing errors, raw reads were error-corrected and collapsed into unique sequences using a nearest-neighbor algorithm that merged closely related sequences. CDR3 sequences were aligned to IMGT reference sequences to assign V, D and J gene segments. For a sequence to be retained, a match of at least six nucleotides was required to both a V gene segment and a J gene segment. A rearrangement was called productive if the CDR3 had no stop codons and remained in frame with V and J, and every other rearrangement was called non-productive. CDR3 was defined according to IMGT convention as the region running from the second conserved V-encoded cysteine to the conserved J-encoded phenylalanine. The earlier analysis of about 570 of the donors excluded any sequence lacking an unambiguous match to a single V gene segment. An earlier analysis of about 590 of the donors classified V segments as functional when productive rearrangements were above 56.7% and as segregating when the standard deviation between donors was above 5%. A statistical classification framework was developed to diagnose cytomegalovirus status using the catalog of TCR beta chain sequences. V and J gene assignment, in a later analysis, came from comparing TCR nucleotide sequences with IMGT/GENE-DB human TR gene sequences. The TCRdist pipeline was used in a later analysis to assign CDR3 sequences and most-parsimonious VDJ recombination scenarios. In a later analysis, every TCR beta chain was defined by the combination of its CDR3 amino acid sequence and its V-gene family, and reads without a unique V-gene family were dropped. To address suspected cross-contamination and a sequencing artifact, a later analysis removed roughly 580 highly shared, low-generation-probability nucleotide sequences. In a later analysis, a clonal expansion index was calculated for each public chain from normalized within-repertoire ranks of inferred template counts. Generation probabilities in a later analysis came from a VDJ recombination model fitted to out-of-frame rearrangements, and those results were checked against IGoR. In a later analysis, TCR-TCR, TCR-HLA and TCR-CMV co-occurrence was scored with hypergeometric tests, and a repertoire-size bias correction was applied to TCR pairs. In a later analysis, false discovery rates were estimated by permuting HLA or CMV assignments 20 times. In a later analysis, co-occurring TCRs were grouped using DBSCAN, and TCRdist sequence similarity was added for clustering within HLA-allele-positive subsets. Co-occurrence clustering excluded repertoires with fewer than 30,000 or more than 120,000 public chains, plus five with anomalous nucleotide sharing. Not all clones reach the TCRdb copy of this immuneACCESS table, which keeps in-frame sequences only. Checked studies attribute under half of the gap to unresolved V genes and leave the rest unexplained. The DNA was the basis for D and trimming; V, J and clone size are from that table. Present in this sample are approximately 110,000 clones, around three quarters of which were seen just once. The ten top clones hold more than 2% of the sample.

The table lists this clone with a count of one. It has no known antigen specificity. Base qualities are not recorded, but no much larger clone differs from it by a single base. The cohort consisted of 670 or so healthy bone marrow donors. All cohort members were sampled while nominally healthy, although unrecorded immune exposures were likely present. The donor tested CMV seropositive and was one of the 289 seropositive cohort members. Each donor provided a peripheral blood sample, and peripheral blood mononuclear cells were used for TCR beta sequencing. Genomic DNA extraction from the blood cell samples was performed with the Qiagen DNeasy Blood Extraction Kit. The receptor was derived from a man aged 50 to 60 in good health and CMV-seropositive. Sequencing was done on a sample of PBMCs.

The CDR3 is CASSALSRDTQYF. The bases read TGTGCCAGCAGCGCCCTATCCCGGGATACGCAGTATTTT. The sequence is built from TRBV9 and TRBJ2-3, with the D gene uncertain. Taken from the germline V gene, the CDR1 and CDR2 loops are SGDLS and YYNGEE. V and J lose 3 bases and 6 bases, and a span of 11 bases separates them. Including cysteine and phenylalanine, the CDR3 has 13 amino acids. Only the CDR3 region is kept as DNA, spanning 39 bases read in frame from base 1.